What follows are 30 T cell receptor beta chains derived from one specimen sequenced in a study of blood T cells in healthy people across ages. The authors ran a second PCR of about 6 to 11 cycles using a sample-barcoded 5' primer and a J-beta primer mix. MiXCR, run by TCRdb on the 5' RACE reads, gives a single entry per CDR3 protein. The sample carries about 1.8 million distinct CDR3 sequences, around 48% recorded once. Source material: blood. All receptors derive from a woman aged 40 to 50 in good health.

This clonotype turned up a few times. The DNA of the CDR3 is TGTGCCAGCAGGGACCGGTGGGGAAGCGAGCAGTACTTC. Residues: CASRDRWGSEQYF. The chain has TRBV28 and TRBJ2-7; D is ambiguous. From germline, CDR1 is MDHEN and CDR2 SYDVKM. The length of the CDR3 is 13 residues. Trimming cost V 6 bases and J 6 bases, with 15 bases left between them.

The J gene is TRBJ2-1, the V gene TRBV6-2 or TRBV6-3; 8 nucleotides align to TRBD1. J gave up 5 bases and V 6 bases, and 3 bases lay outside the gene matches. This CDR3 region has 13 residues. In germline, CDR1 is MNHEY, CDR2 SVGEGT. The CDR3 DNA is TGTGCCAGCAGGCGGACAGGGAACAATGAGCAGTTCTTC. It codes for CASRRTGNNEQFF.

The rearrangement uses TRBV5-1 and TRBJ2-5, with 9 bases that match TRBD2. Unmatched junction bases numbered 7, after V lost 0 bases and J lost 1 base. From germline, CDR1 is SGHRS and CDR2 YFSETQ. The CDR3 loop spans 17 amino acids. DNA of the CDR3: TGCGCCAGCAGCTTGGTTCTAGCGGGGAGCCGCCAAGAGACCCAGTACTTC. It codes for CASSLVLAGSRQETQYF.

The rearrangement joins TRBV12-5 to TRBJ1-1; D is possibly TRBD1 (6 bases). Trimming cost V 0 bases and J 6 bases, with 11 bases left between them. Looked up from germline, CDR1 is LGHNT and CDR2 is FRNRAP. The CDR3 loop spans 14 amino acids. The CDR3 DNA sequence: TGTGCTAGTGGTTTGGTACAGGGAGGCTCTGAAGCTTTCTTT. This sequence encodes CASGLVQGGSEAFF.

The gene calls are TRBV14 and TRBJ2-1; TRBD2 agrees at 13 bases. The CDR3 has 17 amino acids. The J segment lost 7 bases and the V segment lost 4 bases, leaving 10 bases of the junction unmatched. CDR1 and CDR2 from the germline V gene are SGHDN and FVKESK. The CDR3 loop is CASSPGLAGVMGNEQFF. In nucleotides, the CDR3 is TGTGCCAGCAGCCCTGGACTAGCGGGGGTTATGGGGAATGAGCAGTTCTTC.

The chain couples TRBV28 to TRBJ2-4; perhaps TRBD1 as D (6 bases). This CDR3 is built from 19 residues. Germline V gives CDR1 MDHEN, CDR2 SYDVKM. V shed 2 bases and J shed 0 bases, with 20 bases lying between them. The CDR3 bases are TGTGCCAGCAGTTTAGAGGGGACATCCAGGTCCTTAGCCAAAAACATTCAGTACTTC. Its translation is CASSLEGTSRSLAKNIQYF.

The chain is built from TRBV7-9 and TRBJ2-3; a weak D match, TRBD2 (6 bases). The CDR3 spans 15 residues. Germline assignment: CDR1 SEHNR and CDR2 FQNEAQ (reference sequence). Trimming stripped 6 bases from V and 5 bases from J, with 18 bases between. The chain's CDR3 is CASRGRDFYGDTQYF. In DNA, the CDR3 is TGTGCCAGCAGGGGTCGGGACTTCTATGGAGATACGCAGTATTTT.

The sample holds a few counts of this clonotype. The chain is built from TRBV12-3 or TRBV12-4 and TRBJ1-2, with a weak D call TRBD1 (6 bases). Trimming stripped 10 bases from V and 8 bases from J, with 17 bases between. The CDR3 consists of 12 residues. The CDR3 loop is CATRVGAQGYTF. The CDR3 bases are TGTGCCACCCGGGTGGGGGCACAGGGCTACACCTTC.

The chain has TRBV4-3 and TRBJ2-1; possible D gene TRBD1, 5 bases. The CDR3 loop spans 15 amino acids. The germline V gene has CDR1 LGHNA and CDR2 YSLEER. V was pared by 5 bases and J by 5 bases, with 16 bases between. The CDR3: CASSSRSRGNNEQFF. DNA for the CDR3: TGCGCCAGCAGCTCACGTTCTAGGGGTAACAATGAGCAGTTCTTC.

The V and J genes are TRBV20-1 and TRBJ2-7; 7 nucleotides line up with TRBD1. Trimming at V came to 6 bases and at J to 3 bases, leaving 5 bases not matched to a gene. The germline CDR1 and CDR2 sequences are DFQATT and SNEGSKA (reference sequence). This CDR3 comprises 12 residues. CDR3 coding DNA: TGCAGTGCCACAGGGGAAGGCTACGAGCAGTACTTC. Its translation: CSATGEGYEQYF.

This chain joins TRBV3-1 and TRBJ2-4, with TRBD1 identical over 7 bases. The J call may be incorrect, as the DNA end agrees better with TRBJ2-5. The length of the CDR3 is 14 residues. Germline V gene sequence: CDR1 LGHDT, CDR2 YNNKEL (reference sequence). CDR3 protein: CASSQSPRGETQYF. DNA of the CDR3: TGTGCCAGCAGCCAAAGCCCCAGGGGGGAGACCCAGTACTTC.

The chain is built from TRBV28 and TRBJ1-5; the D is unclear. Germline CDR1 reads MDHEN; CDR2 reads SYDVKM. The CDR3 consists of 14 residues. Trimming shortened V by 4 bases and J by 2 bases, and 9 bases separated the two germline ends. Here the CDR3 reads CASSSPQGNQPQHF. In nucleotides, the CDR3 is TGTGCCAGCAGTTCACCCCAAGGCAATCAGCCCCAGCATTTT.

The table lists this clonotype with a few counts. The V call is TRBV20-1, the J call TRBJ2-7; D is possibly TRBD2 (6 bases). V lost 3 bases and J 2 bases, leaving 17 bases between the germline ends. The CDR3 runs to 15 residues. From germline, CDR1 is DFQATT and CDR2 SNEGSKA (reference sequence). CDR3 DNA: TGCAGTGCTAGGGCGACCGGGACTGATCCCTACGAGCAGTACTTC. The encoded protein is CSARATGTDPYEQYF.

This clonotype was picked up one time. This chain links TRBV24-1 with TRBJ2-7; 7 nucleotides line up with TRBD2. J gave up 10 bases and V 4 bases, and 12 bases lay outside the gene matches. Germline assignment: CDR1 KGHDR and CDR2 SFDVKD. The CDR3 extends over 14 amino acids. The CDR3 coding sequence is TGTGCCACCAGTGACCCCACTAGCGCCCGGTCCCAGTACTTC. It is translated as CATSDPTSARSQYF.

This clonotype was detected only a few times. The chain combines TRBV4-3 with TRBJ2-1; perhaps TRBD1 as D (5 bases). CDR1 and CDR2 from the germline V gene are LGHNA and YSLEER. Trimming cost V 3 bases and J 0 bases, with 15 bases left between them. The CDR3 is made up of 17 amino acids. The CDR3 region has the DNA TGCGCCAGCAGCCAGAATTTACAGGTCAGCTCCTACAATGAGCAGTTCTTC. Translation: CASSQNLQVSSYNEQFF.

This clonotype was seen a few times. V is TRBV15 and J is TRBJ2-4; 11 positions agree with TRBD2. V lost 1 base and J lost 13; bases outside the gene matches: 6. Germline V gives CDR1 LNHNV, CDR2 YYDKDF (reference sequence). The CDR3 contains 14 residues. This CDR3 is CATSRGLAGGVQYF. CDR3 nucleotide sequence: TGTGCCACCAGCAGAGGGCTAGCGGGGGGAGTGCAGTACTTC.

This clonotype has just one count. The rearrangement uses TRBV2 and TRBJ2-3, with a tentative D call TRBD2 (6 bases). Trimming cost V 8 bases and J 0 bases, with 12 bases left between them. The CDR3 sequence is 14 residues long. Germline V lookup: CDR1 SNHLY, CDR2 FYNNEI. The CDR3 protein is CASLRGSSTDTQYF. The CDR3 nucleotides read TGTGCCAGCTTGCGGGGATCCAGCACAGATACGCAGTATTTT.

This clonotype was observed at least ten times. The V and J genes are TRBV4-3 and TRBJ2-1; 10 bases align to TRBD2. The CDR3 is 16 amino acids. Per the germline V gene, CDR1 is LGHNA and CDR2 is YSLEER. The V gene end was trimmed by 1 base and the J gene end by 4 bases; junction bases not matched to a gene: 4. For the CDR3, the DNA is TGCGCCAGCAGCCAAGTTATAGCGGGGGGTTACAATGAGCAGTTCTTC. Translation gives CASSQVIAGGYNEQFF.

This chain uses TRBV10-3 with TRBJ1-1, with D unresolved. The CDR3 has 13 amino acids. Looked up from germline, CDR1 is ENHRY and CDR2 is SYGVKD. The V gene lost 6 bases and the J gene lost 1 base, with 9 bases spanning the gap. The CDR3, as DNA: TGTGCCATCAGACGCGACGGGAACACTGAAGCTTTCTTT. Translated, it gives CAIRRDGNTEAFF.

V gene TRBV12-3 or TRBV12-4 combines with J gene TRBJ1-4; D is perhaps TRBD1 (6 bases). This CDR3 is built from 15 residues. Between the trimmed V and J ends, which lost 2 bases and 7 bases, there was a span of 14 bases. DNA of the CDR3: TGTGCCAGCAGTTTATTGGGGGGCGTCGGTGAAAAACTGTTTTTT. It codes for CASSLLGGVGEKLFF.

There are a few counts of this clonotype. This rearrangement joins TRBV29-1 to TRBJ2-4; 8 bases match TRBD1. The CDR3 contains 13 residues. Germline CDR1 reads SQVTM; CDR2 reads ANQGSEA. CDR3 region: CSGQGQTANIQYF. The DNA for the CDR3 is TGCAGTGGACAGGGACAAACGGCGAACATTCAGTACTTC.

This clonotype was detected only a few times. The DNA of the CDR3 is TGCGCCAGCAGCCAAGATACGGGAGGGGGCGATACGCAGTATTTT. Its protein product is CASSQDTGGGDTQYF. The rearrangement joins TRBV4-3 to TRBJ2-3, with D tentatively TRBD2 (8 bases). Germline values: CDR1 LGHNA, CDR2 YSLEER. Between the trimmed V and J ends, which lost 0 bases and 6 bases, there was a span of 13 bases. The length of the CDR3 is 15 residues.

A word on this clonotype: A read error may produce the germline difference seen at one junction end. This sequence joins TRBV11-1 and TRBJ2-1, with 10 bases lining up with TRBD1. CDR3 length equals 17 residues. Germline loops: CDR1 SGHAT, CDR2 FQDESV (reference sequence). Here the CDR3 DNA reads TGTGCCAGCAGCTTAAGGGACAGGGGCCAGTCCTACAATGGGCAGTTCTTC. It encodes CASSLRDRGQSYNGQFF.

The chain joins TRBV20-1 to TRBJ2-5; D might be TRBD2 (7 bases). Germline V CDR1 and CDR2: DFQATT, SNEGSKA (reference sequence). The V end lost 0 bases, the J end lost 5 bases, and 16 bases lay between the germline ends. The CDR3 extends over 15 amino acids. The CDR3 coding sequence is TGCAGTGCTAGAGATAGAGGAGGGGGGGCTGAGACCCAGTACTTC. It encodes CSARDRGGGAETQYF.

This chain connects TRBV11-3 to TRBJ2-5; the D gene is possibly TRBD1 (6 bases). Germline V gives CDR1 SGHNT, CDR2 YENEEA. CDR3 size: 16 residues. V was shortened by 0 bases and J by 5 bases, with 16 bases between the two germline ends. CDR3 region: CASSLDAPGVRETQYF. CDR3 nucleotide sequence: TGTGCCAGCAGCTTAGATGCGCCAGGGGTTCGGGAGACCCAGTACTTC.

This CDR3 reads CASSQEARGGAKNIQYF. The CDR3 DNA follows: TGTGCCAGCAGCCAAGAGGCCCGGGGGGGGGCCAAAAACATTCAGTACTTC. The V call is TRBV4-2, the J call TRBJ2-4; TRBD2 aligns across 8 bases. The CDR3 runs to 17 residues. The J segment lost 1 base and the V segment lost 0 bases, leaving 5 bases of the junction unmatched. Germline V lookup: CDR1 LGHNA, CDR2 YNFKEQ.

A remark on this clonotype: Germline and junction disagree at one end, which may indicate a read error. V and J are TRBV6-2 or TRBV6-3 and TRBJ2-4; D uncertain. Judging by the DNA end, TRBJ2-7 fits better; the J call may be wrong. Germline V gene sequence: CDR1 MNHEY, CDR2 SVGEGT. There are 12 residues in the CDR3. The CDR3: CTSRPSSGEQYF. CDR3 in DNA: TGTACCAGCAGGCCCTCTTCCGGCGAGCAGTACTTC.

A remark on this clonotype: A much bigger clone sits one base away, suggesting this may be a read error. The chain links TRBV20-1 to TRBJ1-2; TRBD1 agrees at 7 bases. The CDR3 length is 14 residues. Germline CDR1 is DFQATT and CDR2 is SNEGSKA (reference sequence). The V gene end was trimmed by 1 base and the J gene end by 4 bases; junction bases not matched to a gene: 6. CDR3 in amino acids: CSARVGTASYGYTF. The CDR3 DNA reads as TGCAGTGCTAGAGTAGGGACAGCTAGCTATGGCTACACCTTC.

This clonotype was picked up a small number of times. V gene TRBV5-5 combines with J gene TRBJ2-1; possibly TRBD2 for D (5 bases). V lost 4 bases and J lost 8, with 28 bases in between. In germline, CDR1 is SGHKS, CDR2 YYEKEE (reference sequence). CDR3 length equals 18 residues. The CDR3 here is CASSPQIGGFSFGDEQFF. The CDR3 DNA follows: TGTGCCAGCAGCCCCCAGATCGGCGGGTTTAGCTTCGGGGATGAGCAGTTCTTC. The entire variable domain, with the rest obtained from reference TRBV5-5 and TRBJ2-1, is as follows: DAGVTQSPTHLIKTRGQQVTLRCSPISGHKSVSWYQQVLGQGPQFIFQYYEKEERGRGNFPDRFSARQFPNYSSELNVNALLLGDSALYLCASSPQIGGFSFGDEQFFGPGTRLTVL.

The chain uses TRBV5-5 and TRBJ2-4, with D perhaps being TRBD1 or TRBD2 (5 bases each). Germline CDR1 and CDR2: SGHKS and YYEKEE (reference sequence). The CDR3 length is 16 residues. V lost 3 bases to trimming and J lost 6 bases, with 19 bases between them. The CDR3 DNA reads as TGTGCCAGCAGCTCCATAGTGGGGGATTCTGGAAACATTCAGTACTTC. Amino acids: CASSSIVGDSGNIQYF.